These T cell receptor beta chains were read from a single sample in a study of blood T cell repertoires in COVID-19. Produced via immunoSEQ multiplex PCR; TCRdb's table is partial and in-frame only. Of 300,000 or so clones listed, roughly nine tenths were seen once; the top ten hold about 2.2%. The sample taken for sequencing was peripheral blood. These receptors were collected from a woman in her 30s with COVID-19, enrolled during active disease. Both conserved end residues are part of each CDR3. D genes are given only for firm matches. Size tells how often a clone was seen (once, few, many) or the class of an expanded clone, and some rows leave it out.

j_call	clone_size	v_call	d_call	cdr3_aa	cdr3_nt
TRBJ1-4	-	TRBV30	-	CAWSVDRNEKLFF	TGTGCCTGGAGTGTTGACAGGAATGAAAAACTGTTTTTT
TRBJ2-4	-	TRBV28	TRBD1	CASSLGGQVLAKNIQYF	TGTGCCAGCAGTTTGGGGGGACAGGTTTTAGCCAAAAACATTCAGTACTTC
TRBJ2-7	once	TRBV10-1	TRBD2	CASSVGLAGGEQYF	TGCGCCAGCAGTGTGGGACTAGCGGGAGGGGAGCAGTACTTC
TRBJ2-5	-	TRBV7-9	-	CASSSGKQETQYF	TGTGCCAGCAGCTCGGGGAAACAAGAGACCCAGTACTTC
TRBJ2-3	-	TRBV7-3	-	CASSLGVTSDTQYF	TGTGCCAGCAGCTTGGGCGTCACATCCGATACGCAGTATTTT
TRBJ1-1	-	TRBV6-5	-	CASSLAGIWNTEAFF	TGTGCCAGCAGCCTTGCAGGGATATGGAACACTGAAGCTTTCTTT
TRBJ2-1	-	TRBV7-7	TRBD2	CASSRGTSGNNEQFF	TGTGCCAGCAGCCGTGGGACTAGCGGAAACAATGAGCAGTTCTTC
TRBJ2-3	-	TRBV27	TRBD2	CASSSLGLAGSTDTQYF	TGTGCCAGCAGTTCGCTGGGACTAGCGGGATCCACAGATACGCAGTATTTT
TRBJ2-5	-	TRBV29-1	-	CSVDEGRETQYF	TGCAGCGTTGACGAGGGAAGGGAGACCCAGTACTTC
TRBJ1-5	-	TRBV3-1/TRBV3-2	-	CASSPRLNGQPQHF	TGTGCCAGCAGCCCTCGACTCAACGGTCAGCCCCAGCATTTT
TRBJ1-4	few	TRBV7-9	-	CASSSRAEKLFF	TGTGCCAGCAGCTCCAGGGCAGAAAAACTGTTTTTT
TRBJ1-5	-	TRBV19	-	CASSFLDINQPQHF	TGTGCCAGTAGTTTCCTGGACATCAATCAGCCCCAGCATTTT
TRBJ2-7	once	TRBV3-1/TRBV3-2	-	CASSPTAGEQYF	TGTGCCAGCAGCCCGACTGCTGGGGAGCAGTACTTC
TRBJ2-7	-	TRBV6-7	-	CASSYSGHLLPYEQYF	TGTGCCAGCAGTTACTCGGGACACTTGCTCCCGTACGAGCAGTACTTC
TRBJ2-1	-	TRBV19	TRBD2	CASSIGTSGSPNEQFF	TGTGCCAGTAGTATAGGTACTAGCGGGAGTCCTAATGAGCAGTTCTTC
TRBJ1-4	-	TRBV6-2/TRBV6-3	TRBD1	CASSTRDRDEKLFF	TGTGCCAGCAGTACCCGGGACAGGGATGAAAAACTGTTTTTT
TRBJ1-5	-	TRBV24-1	-	CATSDSREPAQPQHF	TGTGCCACCAGTGATTCCAGGGAACCCGCTCAGCCCCAGCATTTT
TRBJ2-3	-	TRBV27	TRBD1	CASSPGQLLVSTQYF	TGTGCCAGCAGTCCGGGACAGCTTCTCGTGAGTACGCAGTATTTT
TRBJ2-1	once	TRBV5-4	TRBD2	CASSLASGRARNEQFF	TGTGCCAGCAGCTTGGCTAGCGGGAGGGCACGGAATGAGCAGTTCTTC
TRBJ1-1	-	TRBV30	-	CAWSAGFGTEAFF	TGTGCCTGGAGTGCCGGATTCGGGACTGAAGCTTTCTTT
TRBJ1-4	-	TRBV3-1/TRBV3-2	-	CASSQDGVFNEKLFF	TGTGCCAGCAGCCAAGACGGAGTTTTTAATGAAAAACTGTTTTTT
TRBJ1-2	-	TRBV14	TRBD1	CASSFTGGGGYTF	TGTGCCAGCAGCTTCACAGGGGGCGGTGGCTACACCTTC
TRBJ2-2	few	TRBV2	-	CASVTRQGGTGELFF	TGTGCCAGCGTCACTCGGCAGGGCGGCACCGGGGAGCTGTTTTTT
TRBJ1-5	-	TRBV19	TRBD1	CASSIVGTGGNQPQHF	TGTGCCAGTAGTATAGTCGGGACAGGGGGCAATCAGCCCCAGCATTTT
TRBJ2-7	-	TRBV7-8	-	CASSFDWSSYEQYF	TGTGCCAGCAGCTTCGACTGGAGCTCCTACGAGCAGTACTTC
TRBJ2-3	-	TRBV7-7	TRBD2	CASSLLAGGPTDTQYF	TGTGCCAGCAGCCTACTAGCGGGAGGACCCACAGATACGCAGTATTTT
TRBJ2-6	many	TRBV6-1	TRBD2	CASSELAGGANVLTF	TGTGCCAGCAGTGAACTAGCGGGAGGGGCCAACGTCCTGACTTTC